The 7 T cell receptor beta chains reported below all come from one sample, sequenced in a study of T cells in Graves' hyperthyroidism and ophthalmopathy. From RNA transcripts, TCR beta CDR3 regions were amplified. HTBI primers were used for first-round RT-PCR of the TCR CDR3. TCRdb reprocessed the multiplex PCR reads with MiXCR, giving one entry per CDR3 protein. The sample shows 640,000 or so distinct CDR3 sequences, 12% to 15% of them seen only once. What was sequenced was blood. Source of these receptors: a woman aged 18-29 years with Graves' ophthalmopathy.

This clonotype was counted at least ten times. This chain connects TRBV28 to TRBJ2-3, with D possibly called TRBD1 or TRBD2 (5 bases each). This CDR3 spans 15 amino acids. The V end lost 7 bases, the J end lost 2 bases, and 16 bases lay between the germline ends. CDR1 and CDR2 from the germline V gene are MDHEN and SYDVKM. The CDR3 loop reads CASMIARGHTDTQYF. CDR3 in DNA: TGTGCCAGCATGATCGCGAGGGGTCACACAGATACGCAGTATTTT.

The rearrangement joins TRBV9 to TRBJ1-6; no reliable D call. V lost 4 bases, J lost 7 bases, and 18 bases lay in between. Looked up from germline, CDR1 is SGDLS and CDR2 is YYNGEE. This CDR3 spans 16 amino acids. The DNA for the CDR3 is TGTGCCAGCAGCCGGGGTCGGGTATTTACGAATTCACCCCTCCACTTT. Translation gives CASSRGRVFTNSPLHF.

At least ten counts were recorded for this clonotype. J is TRBJ2-7 and V is TRBV7-9; tentative D call: TRBD1 (6 bases). Germline V gene data show CDR1 as SEHNR and CDR2 as FQNEAQ (reference sequence). The CDR3 spans 14 residues. Trimming took 5 bases from V and 3 from J, leaving 14 bases between them. The CDR3 loop reads CASSPSRQVYEQYF. The CDR3 coding sequence is TGTGCCAGCAGCCCCTCACGACAGGTCTACGAGCAGTACTTC.

This clonotype was counted ten times or more. The V and J genes are TRBV2 and TRBJ2-1; D call uncertain. CDR3 length: 14 amino acids. The germline CDR1 and CDR2 sequences are SNHLY and FYNNEI. V was clipped by 3 bases and J by 1 base, with 7 bases between them. The CDR3 reads CASSDWQSYNEQFF. CDR3 in DNA: TGTGCCAGCAGTGATTGGCAGTCCTACAATGAGCAGTTCTTC. Looking up the rest from reference TRBV2 and TRBJ2-1 gives the full variable domain: EPEVTQTPSHQVTQMGQEVILRCVPISNHLYFYWYRQILGQKVEFLVSFYNNEISEKSEIFDDQFSVERPDGSNFTLKIRSTKLEDSAMYFCASSDWQSYNEQFFGPGTRLTVL.

V is TRBV6-1 and J is TRBJ2-3, with no clear D. Germline values: CDR1 MNHNS, CDR2 SASEGT. V lost 6 bases, J lost 11 bases, and 12 bases lay in between. The CDR3 covers 11 residues. CDR3 DNA: TGTGCCAGCAGCCGTAAGTTTAAGCAGTATTTT. It codes for CASSRKFKQYF.

This rearrangement joins TRBV27 to TRBJ2-3; TRBD1 agrees at 8 bases. There are 15 residues in the CDR3. V shed 6 bases and J 1 base; nucleotides not matched to a gene: 6. Germline V gene lookup returns CDR1 MNHEY and CDR2 SMNVEV (reference sequence). CDR3 in DNA: TGTGCCAGCAGCGACCCGGGACAGGGCACAGATACGCAGTATTTT. This gives the protein CASSDPGQGTDTQYF.

The table lists this clonotype with many counts. V gene TRBV19 combines with J gene TRBJ2-7, with 10 bases matching TRBD1. This CDR3 has 16 residues. Germline V gene lookup returns CDR1 LNHDA and CDR2 SQIVND (reference sequence). The trim removed 5 bases at V and 2 bases at J, leaving 9 bases unmatched. The DNA for the CDR3 is TGTGCCAGTAGTCAACCCTCCGGGACAGGGGCCTACGAGCAGTACTTC. This gives the protein CASSQPSGTGAYEQYF.